This T cell receptor beta chain was identified in a study of long-term antiretroviral therapy in people with HIV. Overall study: Initial samples were collected about a decade before the 2015 immediate-ART recommendation.

Notes on the study in general: CDR3 lengths in HIV samples spanned a narrower range than controls. Clones that had undergone expansion before ART prevailed in the repertoire throughout all time points.

Sequencing used immunoSEQ v3.0 at survey level. Samples were sequenced targeting roughly 40,000-50,000 T-cell genomes each. The table came from immunoSEQ multiplex PCR; TCRdb's copy has only in-frame clones and leaves some out. This table has about 25,000 clones, around 83% appearing once. A remark on this clone: Its antigen remains unknown.

V lost 0 bases to trimming and J lost 1 base; unmatched junction nucleotides: 3. Germline CDR1 reads MGHRA; CDR2 reads YSYEKL. This CDR3 contains 16 residues. Sequencing was performed on unsorted PBMCs, taken 1.9 years after starting antiretroviral therapy. This chain links TRBV4-1 with TRBJ1-5; 7 bases fit TRBD1. This TCR derives from a woman between 25 and 40 years old with HIV. In DNA form, the CDR3 reads TGCGCCAGCAGCCAAGAGAAGGGGGCGAGCAATCAGCCCCAGCATTTT. Amino acid sequence: CASSQEKGASNQPQHF.